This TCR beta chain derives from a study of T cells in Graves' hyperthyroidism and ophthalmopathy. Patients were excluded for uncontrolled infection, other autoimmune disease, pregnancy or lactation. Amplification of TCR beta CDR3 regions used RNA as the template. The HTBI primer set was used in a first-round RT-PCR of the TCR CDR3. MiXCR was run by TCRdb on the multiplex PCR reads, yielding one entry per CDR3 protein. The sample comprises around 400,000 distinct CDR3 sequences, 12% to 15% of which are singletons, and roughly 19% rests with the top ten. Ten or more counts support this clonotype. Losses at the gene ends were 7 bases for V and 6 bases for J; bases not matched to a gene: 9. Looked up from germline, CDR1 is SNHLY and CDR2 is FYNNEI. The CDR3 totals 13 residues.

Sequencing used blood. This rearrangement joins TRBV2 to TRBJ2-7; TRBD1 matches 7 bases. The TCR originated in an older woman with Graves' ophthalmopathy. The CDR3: CASKSTGLAEQYF. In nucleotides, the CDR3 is TGTGCCAGCAAATCGACAGGGTTGGCCGAGCAGTACTTC.